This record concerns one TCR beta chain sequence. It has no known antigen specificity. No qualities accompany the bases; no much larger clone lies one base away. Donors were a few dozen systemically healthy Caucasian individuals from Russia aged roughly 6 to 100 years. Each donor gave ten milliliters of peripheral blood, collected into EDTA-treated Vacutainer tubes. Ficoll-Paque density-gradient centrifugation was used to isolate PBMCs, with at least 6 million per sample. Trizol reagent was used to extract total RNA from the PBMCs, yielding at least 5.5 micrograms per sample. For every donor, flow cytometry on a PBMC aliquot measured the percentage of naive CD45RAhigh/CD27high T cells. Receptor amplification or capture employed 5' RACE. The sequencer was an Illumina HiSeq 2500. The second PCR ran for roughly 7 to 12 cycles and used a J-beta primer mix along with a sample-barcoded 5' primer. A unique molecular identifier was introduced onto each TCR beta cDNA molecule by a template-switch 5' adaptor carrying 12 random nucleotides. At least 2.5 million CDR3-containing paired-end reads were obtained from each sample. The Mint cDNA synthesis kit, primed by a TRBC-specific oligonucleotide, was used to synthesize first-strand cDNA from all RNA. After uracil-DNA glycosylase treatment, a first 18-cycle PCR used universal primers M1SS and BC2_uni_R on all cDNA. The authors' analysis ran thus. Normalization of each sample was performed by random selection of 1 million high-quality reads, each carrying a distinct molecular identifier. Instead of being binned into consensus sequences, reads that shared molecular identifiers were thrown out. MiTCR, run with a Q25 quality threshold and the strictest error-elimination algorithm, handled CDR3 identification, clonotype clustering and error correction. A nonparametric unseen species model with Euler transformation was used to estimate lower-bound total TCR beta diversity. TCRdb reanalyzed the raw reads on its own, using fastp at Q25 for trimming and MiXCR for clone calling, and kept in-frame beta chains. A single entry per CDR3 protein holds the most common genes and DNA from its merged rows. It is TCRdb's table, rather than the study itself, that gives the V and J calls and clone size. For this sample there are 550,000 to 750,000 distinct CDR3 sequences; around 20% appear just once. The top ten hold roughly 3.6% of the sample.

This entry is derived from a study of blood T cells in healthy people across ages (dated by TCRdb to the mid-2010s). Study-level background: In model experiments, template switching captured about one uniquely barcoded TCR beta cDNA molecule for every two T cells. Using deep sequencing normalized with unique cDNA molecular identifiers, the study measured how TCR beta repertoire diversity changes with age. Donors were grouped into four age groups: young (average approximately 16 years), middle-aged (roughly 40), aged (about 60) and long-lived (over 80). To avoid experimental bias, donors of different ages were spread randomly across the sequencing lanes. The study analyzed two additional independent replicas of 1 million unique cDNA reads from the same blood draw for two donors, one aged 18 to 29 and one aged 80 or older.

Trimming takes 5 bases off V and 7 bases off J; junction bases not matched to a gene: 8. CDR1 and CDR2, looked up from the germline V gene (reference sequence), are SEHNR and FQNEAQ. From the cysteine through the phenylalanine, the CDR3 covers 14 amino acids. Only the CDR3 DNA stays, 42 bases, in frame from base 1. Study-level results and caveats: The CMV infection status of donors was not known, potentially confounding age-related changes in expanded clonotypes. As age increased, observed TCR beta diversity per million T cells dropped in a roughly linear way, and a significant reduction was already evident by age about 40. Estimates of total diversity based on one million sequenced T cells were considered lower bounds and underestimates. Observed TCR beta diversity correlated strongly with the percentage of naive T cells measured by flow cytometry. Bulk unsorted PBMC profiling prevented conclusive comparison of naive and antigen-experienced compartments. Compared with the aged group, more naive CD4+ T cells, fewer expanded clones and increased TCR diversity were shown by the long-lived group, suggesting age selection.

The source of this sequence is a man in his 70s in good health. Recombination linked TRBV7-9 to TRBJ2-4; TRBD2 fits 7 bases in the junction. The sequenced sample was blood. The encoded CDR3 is CASSMSGEGNIQYF. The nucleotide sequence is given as TGTGCCAGCAGCATGTCCGGGGAGGGGAACATTCAGTACTTC.